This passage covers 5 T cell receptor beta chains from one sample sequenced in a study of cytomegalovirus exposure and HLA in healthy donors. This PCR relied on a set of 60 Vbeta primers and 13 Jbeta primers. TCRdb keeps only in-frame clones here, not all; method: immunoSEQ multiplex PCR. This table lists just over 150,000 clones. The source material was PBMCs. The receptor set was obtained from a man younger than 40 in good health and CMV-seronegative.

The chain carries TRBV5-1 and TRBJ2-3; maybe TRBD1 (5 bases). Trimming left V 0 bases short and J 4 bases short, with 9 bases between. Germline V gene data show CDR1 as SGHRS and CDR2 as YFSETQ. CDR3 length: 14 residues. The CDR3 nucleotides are TGCGCCAGCAGCTTGGCCAGGGAAGCAGATACGCAGTATTTT. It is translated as CASSLAREADTQYF.

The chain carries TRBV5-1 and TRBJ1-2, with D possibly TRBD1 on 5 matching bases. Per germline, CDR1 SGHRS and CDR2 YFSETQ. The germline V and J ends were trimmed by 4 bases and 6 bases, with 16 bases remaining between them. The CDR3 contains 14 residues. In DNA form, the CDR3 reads TGCGCCAGCAGCGCCCAGGGTAACTTGGATGGCTACACCTTC. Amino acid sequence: CASSAQGNLDGYTF.

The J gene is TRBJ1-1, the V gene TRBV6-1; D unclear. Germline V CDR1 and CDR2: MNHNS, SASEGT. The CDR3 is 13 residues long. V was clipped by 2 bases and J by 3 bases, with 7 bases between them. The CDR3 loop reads CASSESYYTEAFF. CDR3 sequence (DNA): TGTGCCAGCAGTGAATCTTATTACACTGAAGCTTTCTTT.

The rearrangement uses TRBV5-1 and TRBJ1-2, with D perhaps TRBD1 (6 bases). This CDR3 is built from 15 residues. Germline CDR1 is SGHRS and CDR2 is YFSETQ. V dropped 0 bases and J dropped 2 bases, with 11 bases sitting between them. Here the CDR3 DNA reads TGCGCCAGCAGCTTGGGGGACACGAGGAACTATGGCTACACCTTC. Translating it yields CASSLGDTRNYGYTF.

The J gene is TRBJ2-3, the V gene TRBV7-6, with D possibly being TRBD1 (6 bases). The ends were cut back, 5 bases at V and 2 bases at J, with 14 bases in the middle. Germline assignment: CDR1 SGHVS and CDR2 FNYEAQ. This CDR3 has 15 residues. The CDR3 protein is CASSRTVTITDTQYF. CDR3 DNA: TGTGCCAGCAGCAGGACAGTAACTATCACAGATACGCAGTATTTT.